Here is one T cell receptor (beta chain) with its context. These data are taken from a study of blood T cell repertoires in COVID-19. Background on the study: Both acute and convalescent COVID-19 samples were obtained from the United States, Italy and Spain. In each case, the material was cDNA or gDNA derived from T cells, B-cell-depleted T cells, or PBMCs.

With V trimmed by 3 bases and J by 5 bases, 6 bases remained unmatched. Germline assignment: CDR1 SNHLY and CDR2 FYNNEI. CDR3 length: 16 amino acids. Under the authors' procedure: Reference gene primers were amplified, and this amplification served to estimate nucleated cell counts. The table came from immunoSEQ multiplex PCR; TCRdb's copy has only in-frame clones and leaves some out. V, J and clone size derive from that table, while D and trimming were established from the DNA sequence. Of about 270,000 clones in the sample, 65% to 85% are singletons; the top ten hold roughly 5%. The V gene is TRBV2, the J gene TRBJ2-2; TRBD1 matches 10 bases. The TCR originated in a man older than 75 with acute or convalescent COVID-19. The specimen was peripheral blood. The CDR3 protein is CASSDDRGLGTGELFF. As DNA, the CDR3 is TGTGCCAGCAGTGACGACAGGGGGCTAGGGACCGGGGAGCTGTTTTTT.